This T cell receptor beta chain was identified during a study of OX40 agonist ivuxolimab in advanced cancers. Systemic immunosuppression or a history of autoimmune disease excluded patients. Germline-derived CDR1 and CDR2 are MNHNS and SASEGT. The CDR3 sequence is 14 residues long. V was trimmed by 8 bases and J by 4 bases, leaving 15 bases between them. Repertoires were generated with immunoSEQ multiplex PCR, while TCRdb's copy carries only in-frame clones and drops some. The repertoire holds about 50,000 clones, with approximately 78% as singletons. The material sequenced was CD4+ or CD8+ T cells sorted from blood, taken in a trial of the OX40 agonist ivuxolimab. The chain carries TRBV6-1 and TRBJ2-1; D may be TRBD2 (6 bases). The clonotype comes from an adult with an advanced solid tumor such as melanoma, head and neck, liver or kidney cancer. CDR3 protein: CASVVNSGYNEQFF. The CDR3 nucleotides are TGTGCCAGCGTAGTTAATAGCGGTTACAATGAGCAGTTCTTC.